This T cell receptor beta chain was recorded in a study of CD8 T cells in Susac syndrome. Overall study results and limits: It was acknowledged in the study that its TCR sequencing and HLA analysis involved a relatively small number of individuals.

Between the trimmed V and J ends, which lost 0 bases and 1 base, there was a span of 7 bases. The CDR3 is made up of 16 amino acids. The V gene's germline CDR1 is LGHNA and CDR2 YNFKEQ. In Susac syndrome patients, recently defined diagnostic criteria for definite or probable disease were met. RNA in amounts of 0.5 to 1 ug was reverse transcribed with random hexamers. Amplification of TCR beta CDR3 across 54 Vbeta and 13 Jbeta was performed with immunoSEQ multiplex PCR. TCRdb reprocessed the immunoSEQ multiplex PCR reads via MiXCR and lists one record per CDR3 protein. This table has under 90,000 distinct CDR3 sequences, under 95% appearing once. With regard to this clonotype: Antigen unknown.

The TCR sequence derives from a human donor with Susac syndrome. The gene calls are TRBV4-2 and TRBJ2-6, with D unclear. The material sequenced was CD4+ T cells from PBMCs. The CDR3 region has the DNA TGTGCCAGCAGCCAAGATATAGGGTCTGGGGCCAACGTCCTGACTTTC. It translates to CASSQDIGSGANVLTF.